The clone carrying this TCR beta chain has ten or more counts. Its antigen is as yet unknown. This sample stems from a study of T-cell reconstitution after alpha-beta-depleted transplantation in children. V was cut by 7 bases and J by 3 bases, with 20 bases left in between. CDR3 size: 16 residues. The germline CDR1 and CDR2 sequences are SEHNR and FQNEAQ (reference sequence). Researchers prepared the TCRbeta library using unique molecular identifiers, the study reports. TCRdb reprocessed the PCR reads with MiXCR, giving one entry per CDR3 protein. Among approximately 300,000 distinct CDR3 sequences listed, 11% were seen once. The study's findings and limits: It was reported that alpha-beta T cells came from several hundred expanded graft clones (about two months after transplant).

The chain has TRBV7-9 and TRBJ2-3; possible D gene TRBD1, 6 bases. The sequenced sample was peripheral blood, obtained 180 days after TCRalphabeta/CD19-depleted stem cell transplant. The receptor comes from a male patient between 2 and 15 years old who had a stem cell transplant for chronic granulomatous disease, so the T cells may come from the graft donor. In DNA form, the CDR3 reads TGTGCCAGCAACCGCAGGGGCAGGGAAATTACAGATACGCAGTATTTT. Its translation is CASNRRGREITDTQYF.